The 15 T cell receptor beta chains reported below all come from one sample, sequenced in a study of CD8+ T cells in alopecia areata. cDNA serving as the sequencing template came from extracted, reverse transcribed RNA. Some clones are missing from TCRdb's copy, which holds only in-frame ones; the method was immunoSEQ multiplex PCR. The sample records approximately 110,000 clones, 50% to 75% being singletons. The treatment: oral pan-JAK inhibitor, 5-10 mg twice daily. The specimen comprised CD8+ T cells sorted from blood, sampled at week 24, from a patient treated with tofacitinib. These receptors were collected from a human donor with alopecia areata.

V gene TRBV5-6 combines with J gene TRBJ2-7; the D gene is possibly TRBD1 (5 bases). The germline V gene encodes CDR1 SGHDT and CDR2 YYEEEE. The CDR3 is made up of 14 amino acids. Trimming cost V 2 bases and J 3 bases, with 12 bases left between them. The CDR3 is CASSFGQGNYEQYF. The CDR3 nucleotides read TGTGCCAGCAGCTTCGGTCAGGGCAACTACGAGCAGTACTTC.

The chain recombines TRBV9 with TRBJ1-1, with a tentative D call TRBD1 (5 bases). V lost 4 bases to trimming and J lost 0 bases, with 7 bases between them. The CDR3 sequence is 13 residues long. Per germline, CDR1 SGDLS and CDR2 YYNGEE. The CDR3 sequence is CASSPGVNTEAFF. The DNA of the CDR3 is TGTGCCAGCAGCCCGGGGGTGAACACTGAAGCTTTCTTT.

The rearrangement joins TRBV29-1 to TRBJ2-7; D gene ambiguous. This CDR3 spans 12 amino acids. Trimming stripped 1 base from V and 3 bases from J, with 7 bases between. Per the germline V gene, CDR1 is SQVTM and CDR2 is ANQGSEA. CDR3 sequence: CSVEGQSYEQYF. The DNA for the CDR3 is TGCAGCGTTGAAGGGCAGAGCTACGAGCAGTACTTC.

The chain is built from TRBV6-1 and TRBJ2-1; 9 bases agree with TRBD2. This CDR3 comprises 15 residues. V trimming: 0 bases; J trimming: 5 bases; junction bases outside the gene matches: 2. CDR1 is MNHNS, CDR2 SASEGT, per germline. The CDR3 DNA reads TGTGCCAGCAGTGAAGCTAGCGGGGGCCACAATGAGCAGTTCTTC. This codes for CASSEASGGHNEQFF.

This clone was seen a few times. The V call is TRBV6-4, the J call TRBJ2-3; 7 nucleotides agree with TRBD2. V trimming: 10 bases; J trimming: 2 bases; junction bases outside the gene matches: 12. From germline, CDR1 is MRHNA and CDR2 SNTAGT. The CDR3 loop spans 15 amino acids. The CDR3 here is CATSPHGGNTDTQYF. The CDR3 coding sequence is TGTGCCACAAGCCCGCACGGGGGGAACACAGATACGCAGTATTTT.

This clone came up once. The genes are TRBV2 and TRBJ1-4, with 7 bases identical to TRBD1. Germline V gene lookup returns CDR1 SNHLY and CDR2 FYNNEI. The trim removed 6 bases at V and 2 bases at J, leaving 12 bases unmatched. This CDR3 contains 17 residues. CDR3 residues: CASSPNRGRATNEKLFF. CDR3 sequence (DNA): TGTGCCAGCAGCCCCAACAGGGGAAGGGCGACTAATGAAAAACTGTTTTTT.

The chain links TRBV2 to TRBJ2-7; 11 nucleotides line up with TRBD1. V was pared by 8 bases and J by 2 bases, with 2 bases of the junction left unmatched. CDR3 length: 13 residues. Germline V gene sequence: CDR1 SNHLY, CDR2 FYNNEI. CDR3 in DNA: TGTGCCAGCGGGACAGGGGGAACCTACGAGCAGTACTTC. This translates into CASGTGGTYEQYF.

In its sample, this clone was seen a few times. J is TRBJ2-1 and V is TRBV11-2; D may match TRBD1 or TRBD2 (5 bases each). CDR3 length: 16 amino acids. Germline CDR1 is SGHAT and CDR2 is FQNNGV. V dropped 5 bases and J dropped 7 bases, with 21 bases sitting between them. CDR3 protein: CASSPTTGDLGNEQFF. The CDR3 nucleotides are TGTGCCAGCAGCCCCACGACCGGGGACCTTGGTAATGAGCAGTTCTTC.

The CDR3 loop reads CASSRPGRSTDTQYF. The CDR3 DNA reads as TGTGCCAGCAGCCGACCCGGGAGAAGCACAGATACGCAGTATTTT. V and J are TRBV13 and TRBJ2-3; D is perhaps TRBD2 (6 bases). Trimming removed 5 bases from V and 0 bases from J, with 12 bases in between. Per germline, CDR1 PRHDT and CDR2 FYEKMQ (reference sequence). The CDR3 has 15 amino acids.

This chain joins TRBV27 and TRBJ2-1; D is unclear. This CDR3 spans 11 amino acids. V was clipped by 1 base and J by 8 bases, with 3 bases between them. The germline V gene encodes CDR1 MNHEY and CDR2 SMNVEV (reference sequence). Here the CDR3 reads CASSLLDEQFF. CDR3 DNA sequence: TGTGCCAGCAGTTTATTGGATGAGCAGTTCTTC.

The chain links TRBV9 to TRBJ1-2, with D possibly matching TRBD1 (5 bases). This CDR3 is 13 amino acids long. The V and J ends lost 0 bases and 8 bases respectively, with 11 bases between them. CDR1 is SGDLS, CDR2 YYNGEE, per germline. DNA of the CDR3: TGTGCCAGCAGCGTAGGAGGGGATCACGGCTACACCTTC. Protein: CASSVGGDHGYTF.

In this sample, this clone turned up a few times. The rearrangement uses TRBV4-3 and TRBJ1-2; D gene ambiguous. Trimming removed 0 bases from V and 6 bases from J, with 14 bases in between. The CDR3 runs 15 residues. CDR1 is LGHNA and CDR2 is YSLEER in the germline V gene. This CDR3 reads CASSQETVLWDGYTF. The CDR3 DNA reads TGCGCCAGCAGCCAAGAGACCGTGTTGTGGGATGGCTACACCTTC.

The V call is TRBV27, the J call TRBJ2-7, with D perhaps given as TRBD1 or TRBD2 (5 bases each). The CDR3 runs 16 residues. The V end was cut by 5 bases, the J end by 0 bases, with 17 bases between. Germline V gene sequence: CDR1 MNHEY, CDR2 SMNVEV (reference sequence). CDR3 sequence (DNA): TGTGCCAGCAGTCCATCGATGGGGGTAAACTCCTACGAGCAGTACTTC. As protein: CASSPSMGVNSYEQYF.

This clone showed up just a few times. This chain joins TRBV5-1 and TRBJ2-2; perhaps TRBD1 as D (6 bases). Germline V gene data show CDR1 as SGHRS and CDR2 as YFSETQ. Between the trimmed V and J ends, which lost 2 bases and 5 bases, there was a span of 13 bases. CDR3 size: 15 residues. CDR3 sequence reads: CASSLGQPLTGELFF. Here the CDR3 DNA reads TGCGCCAGCAGCTTAGGACAGCCCCTTACCGGGGAGCTGTTTTTT.

This chain uses TRBV7-2 with TRBJ2-5, with 11 bases aligning to TRBD2. The J segment lost 7 bases and the V segment lost 1 base, leaving 11 bases of the junction unmatched. The CDR3 has 17 residues. Germline V CDR1 and CDR2: SGHTA, FQGNSA. CDR3 in amino acids: CASSLGTSGGLMGTQYF. The CDR3 DNA follows: TGTGCCAGCAGCTTAGGCACTAGCGGGGGCCTCATGGGGACCCAGTACTTC.